This TCR beta chain was sequenced for a study of T cell repertoires in cytomegalovirus infection. Study-wide findings and caveats: Predominance within the ex vivo response was attributable to HLA-C-restricted CMV-specific TCR beta clonotypes. Cumulative frequency of public TCR beta families picked out carriers of CMV plus the relevant HLA.

TCRdb reanalysed the reads using MiXCR and keeps one entry per CDR3 protein. The repertoire holds 100,000 to 150,000 distinct CDR3 sequences, with about 24% as singletons. The CDR3 has 15 residues. The V end was cut by 4 bases, the J end by 4 bases, with 17 bases between. Looked up from germline, CDR1 is SGHAT and CDR2 is FQNNGV. There are a few counts of this clonotype. The antigen remains undetermined. The specimen sequenced was PBMCs, sequenced either directly or after in vitro stimulation (not recorded which). This sequence was found in a human donor in good health (CMV status not recorded). Some clones in this sample may be carry-over from other donors' samples. The chain recombines TRBV11-2 with TRBJ2-7; possibly TRBD1 for D (6 bases). The DNA of the CDR3 is TGTGCCAGCAGCTCCAGGGCGCAGGGGACATACGAGCAGTACTTC. This gives the protein CASSSRAQGTYEQYF.